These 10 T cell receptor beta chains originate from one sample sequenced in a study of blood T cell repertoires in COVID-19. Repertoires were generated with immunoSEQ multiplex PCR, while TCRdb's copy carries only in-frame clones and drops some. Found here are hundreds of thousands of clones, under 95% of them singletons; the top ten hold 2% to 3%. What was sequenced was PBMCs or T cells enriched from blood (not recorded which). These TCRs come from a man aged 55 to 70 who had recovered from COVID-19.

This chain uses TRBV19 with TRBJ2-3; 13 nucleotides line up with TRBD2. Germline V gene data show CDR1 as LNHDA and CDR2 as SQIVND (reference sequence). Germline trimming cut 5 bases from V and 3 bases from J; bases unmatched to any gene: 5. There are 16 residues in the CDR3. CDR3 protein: CASSSRTSGRTDTQYF. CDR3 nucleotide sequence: TGTGCCAGTAGTTCAAGGACTAGCGGGAGAACAGATACGCAGTATTTT.

The CDR3 bases are TGCAGCGTGGGACTCTGGGGGAAACAAGAGACCCAGTACTTC. Encoded protein: CSVGLWGKQETQYF. The gene calls are TRBV29-1 and TRBJ2-5; maybe TRBD2 (6 bases). The CDR3 has 14 residues. The germline gives CDR1 SQVTM, CDR2 ANQGSEA. Trimming took 6 bases from V and 2 from J, leaving 16 bases between them.

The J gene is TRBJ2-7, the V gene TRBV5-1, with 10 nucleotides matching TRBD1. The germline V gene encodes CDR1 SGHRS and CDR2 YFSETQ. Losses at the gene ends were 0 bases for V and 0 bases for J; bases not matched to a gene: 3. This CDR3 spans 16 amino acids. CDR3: CASSLGDRGFSYEQYF. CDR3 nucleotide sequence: TGCGCCAGCAGCTTGGGGGACAGGGGATTCTCCTACGAGCAGTACTTC. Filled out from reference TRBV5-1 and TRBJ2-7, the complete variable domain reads KAGVTQTPRYLIKTRGQQVTLSCSPISGHRSVSWYQQTPGQGLQFLFEYFSETQRNKGNFPGRFSGRQFSNSRSEMNVSTLELGDSALYLCASSLGDRGFSYEQYFGPGTRLTVT.

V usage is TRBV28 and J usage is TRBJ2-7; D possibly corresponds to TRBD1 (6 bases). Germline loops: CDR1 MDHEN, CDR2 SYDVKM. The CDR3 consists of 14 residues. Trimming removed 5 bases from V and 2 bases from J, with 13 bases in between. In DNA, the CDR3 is TGTGCCAGCAGTGGGGGCAGGGCAACCTACGAGCAGTACTTC. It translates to CASSGGRATYEQYF.

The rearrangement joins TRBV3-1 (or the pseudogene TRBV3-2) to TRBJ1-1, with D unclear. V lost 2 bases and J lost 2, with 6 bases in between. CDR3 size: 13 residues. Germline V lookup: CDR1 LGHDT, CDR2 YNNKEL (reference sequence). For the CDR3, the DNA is TGTGCCAGCAGCCAAATGACTAACACTGAAGCTTTCTTT. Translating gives CASSQMTNTEAFF.

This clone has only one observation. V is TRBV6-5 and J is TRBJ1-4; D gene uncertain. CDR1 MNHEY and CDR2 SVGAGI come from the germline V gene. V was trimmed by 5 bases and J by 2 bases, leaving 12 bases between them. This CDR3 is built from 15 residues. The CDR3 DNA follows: TGTGCCAGCAGTACCCGTTGGCCCACTAATGAAAAACTGTTTTTT. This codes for CASSTRWPTNEKLFF.

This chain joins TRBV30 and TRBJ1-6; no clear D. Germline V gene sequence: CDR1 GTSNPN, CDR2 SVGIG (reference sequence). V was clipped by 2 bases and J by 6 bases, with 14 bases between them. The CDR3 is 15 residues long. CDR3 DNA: TGTGCCTGGAGTTTTCAGGAAATTCTTAATTCACCCCTCCACTTT. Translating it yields CAWSFQEILNSPLHF.

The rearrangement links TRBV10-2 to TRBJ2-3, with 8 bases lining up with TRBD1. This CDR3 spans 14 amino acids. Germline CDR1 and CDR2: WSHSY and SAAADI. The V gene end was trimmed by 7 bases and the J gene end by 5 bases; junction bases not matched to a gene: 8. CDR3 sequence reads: CASKADRERDTQYF. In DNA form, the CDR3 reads TGCGCCAGCAAAGCGGACAGGGAAAGAGATACGCAGTATTTT.

The CDR3 is CASSRYSGGETQYF. The CDR3 DNA is TGTGCCAGCAGCCGATACTCCGGAGGGGAGACCCAGTACTTC. V gene TRBV7-8 combines with J gene TRBJ2-5; weak D call: TRBD2 (6 bases). CDR3 length: 14 residues. Germline V gene lookup returns CDR1 SGHVS and CDR2 FQNEAQ. V lost 5 bases to trimming and J lost 5 bases, with 15 bases between them.

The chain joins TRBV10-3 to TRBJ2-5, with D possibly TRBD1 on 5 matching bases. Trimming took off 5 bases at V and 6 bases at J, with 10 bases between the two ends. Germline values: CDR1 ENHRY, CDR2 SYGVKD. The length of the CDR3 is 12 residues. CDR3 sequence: CAISPRAQTQYF. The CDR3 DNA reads TGTGCCATCAGTCCCAGGGCCCAGACCCAGTACTTC.